Below, 13 T cell receptor beta chains from the same sample are listed, as sequenced in a study of graft-versus-host responses after intestinal transplantation. Their specific antigens are unknown. Sequencing used immunoSEQ multiplex PCR; TCRdb keeps in-frame clones, though not all of them. Counted here are tens of thousands of clones, about 94% occurring once; the ten biggest clones make up 0.15% to 0.2%. This specimen consisted of unstimulated CD4+ T cells sorted from spleen or lymph node cells, obtained before transplant. The source is a human donor who was the organ donor for an intestinal transplant.

CDR3 nucleotide sequence: TGTCAAGAGGAGGGCACAGATACGCAGTATTTT. Translated: CQEEGTDTQYF. The rearrangement links TRBV6-5 to TRBJ2-3, with D possibly being TRBD2 (5 bases). CDR1 is MNHEY and CDR2 is SVGAGI in the germline V gene. The CDR3 is 11 residues long.

The chain employs TRBV7-2 and TRBJ2-3, with TRBD2 identical over 7 bases. Germline CDR1 and CDR2: SGHTA and FQGNSA. The CDR3 covers 14 residues. After removal of 1 base from V and 10 bases from J, the junction contained 8 bases not matched to a gene. The CDR3 reads CASSLGAGDYAQYF. For the CDR3, the DNA is TGTGCCAGCAGCTTAGGGGCGGGGGATTACGCGCAGTATTTT.

The J gene is TRBJ2-7, the V gene TRBV5-1; D is ambiguous. V was cut by 4 bases and J by 1 base, with 9 bases left in between. Germline CDR1 and CDR2: SGHRS and YFSETQ. This CDR3 is built from 13 residues. CDR3 region: CASSNGSSYEQYF. CDR3 in DNA: TGCGCCAGCAGCAACGGTTCTTCCTACGAGCAGTACTTC.

This chain uses TRBV6-1 with TRBJ2-1; weak D call: TRBD2 (6 bases). With 5 bases removed from V and 6 bases from J, the gap between germline ends came to 14 bases. This CDR3 contains 14 residues. The germline V gene has CDR1 MNHNS and CDR2 SASEGT. CDR3 nucleotide sequence: TGTGCCAGCAGTCCAGCCGGGGGTCGCAATGAGCAGTTCTTC. Residues: CASSPAGGRNEQFF.

The V and J genes are TRBV6-1 and TRBJ2-1, with 7 bases matching TRBD2. This CDR3 spans 13 amino acids. The V gene's germline CDR1 is MNHNS and CDR2 SASEGT. The junction had 10 bases not matched to a gene; V was cut back by 7 bases and J by 10 bases. The CDR3 sequence: CASTLRGVGEQFF. The CDR3 DNA is TGTGCCAGCACCCTCCGGGGGGTCGGGGAGCAGTTCTTC.

The chain recombines TRBV29-1 with TRBJ1-4; D perhaps matches TRBD1 (6 bases). The CDR3 loop spans 12 amino acids. The V end lost 7 bases, the J end lost 5 bases, and 11 bases lay between the germline ends. CDR1 is SQVTM, CDR2 ANQGSEA, per germline. As DNA, the CDR3 is TGCAGCGGTTGTGACAGGAATGAAAAACTGTTTTTT. Residues: CSGCDRNEKLFF.

The V call is TRBV28, the J call TRBJ1-1; D not certain. Trimming left V 8 bases short and J 1 base short, with 14 bases between. CDR1 and CDR2 (germline): MDHEN, SYDVKM. The CDR3 is made up of 14 amino acids. The CDR3 DNA reads as TGTGCCAGCCGGGTTTCCATTGCGAACACTGAAGCTTTCTTT. This sequence encodes CASRVSIANTEAFF. Full variable domain (rest looked up from reference TRBV28 and TRBJ1-1): DVKVTQSSRYLVKRTGEKVFLECVQDMDHENMFWYRQDPGLGLRLIYFSYDVKMKEKGDIPEGYSVSREKKERFSLILESASTNQTSMYLCASRVSIANTEAFFGQGTRLTVV.

The rearrangement joins TRBV6-1 to TRBJ1-5, with D possibly TRBD1 on 5 matching bases. Between the trimmed V and J ends, which lost 5 bases and 4 bases, there was a span of 9 bases. The CDR3 extends over 13 amino acids. Germline values: CDR1 MNHNS, CDR2 SASEGT. Here the CDR3 reads CASSSTVNQPQHF. As DNA, the CDR3 is TGTGCCAGCAGTTCGACAGTAAATCAGCCCCAGCATTTT.

This clone was found once. The chain joins TRBV30 to TRBJ2-1, with TRBD1 identical over 7 bases. With 3 bases clipped from V and 4 bases from J, the junction kept 3 bases outside the gene matches. CDR1 and CDR2 from the germline V gene are GTSNPN and SVGIG (reference sequence). The CDR3 has 13 residues. CDR3 in amino acids: CAWSLDRYNEQFF. As DNA, the CDR3 is TGTGCCTGGAGCTTGGACAGGTACAATGAGCAGTTCTTC.

The chain couples TRBV7-9 to TRBJ1-6; D not certain. Looked up from germline, CDR1 is SEHNR and CDR2 is FQNEAQ (reference sequence). The CDR3 is made up of 13 amino acids. Trimming removed 4 bases from V and 10 bases from J, with 11 bases in between. The chain's CDR3 is CASSSPHVSPLHF. CDR3 in DNA: TGTGCCAGCAGCTCGCCGCATGTCTCACCCCTCCACTTT. Variable domain in full (rest from reference TRBV7-9 and TRBJ1-6): DTGVSQNPRHKITKRGQNVTFRCDPISEHNRLYWYRQTLGQGPEFLTYFQNEAQLEKSRLLSDRFSAERPKGSFSTLEIQRTEQGDSAMYLCASSSPHVSPLHFGNGTRLTVT.

The chain recombines TRBV4-2 with TRBJ2-7, with D perhaps matching TRBD1 or TRBD2 (6 bases each). The CDR3 length is 15 residues. Germline loops: CDR1 LGHNA, CDR2 YNFKEQ. The V end was cut by 0 bases, the J end by 3 bases, with 12 bases between. The CDR3 is CASSQDGGQGYEQYF. CDR3 sequence (DNA): TGTGCCAGCAGCCAAGATGGGGGGCAGGGCTACGAGCAGTACTTC.

The V and J genes are TRBV11-2 and TRBJ2-3; 9 bases are a match to TRBD1. This CDR3 has 12 amino acids. The V and J ends lost 6 bases and 6 bases, in that order; junction bases with no gene match: 1. CDR1 is SGHAT, CDR2 FQNNGV, per germline. In nucleotides, the CDR3 is TGTGCCAGCAGAACAGGGGGCGATACGCAGTATTTT. Protein: CASRTGGDTQYF.

The chain has TRBV30 and TRBJ2-2, with D possibly being TRBD2 (7 bases). V lost 6 bases and J lost 4, with 18 bases in between. The CDR3 has 15 amino acids. Germline values: CDR1 GTSNPN, CDR2 SVGIG (reference sequence). The CDR3 loop reads CACPRAGAPTGELFF. The CDR3 DNA sequence: TGTGCCTGCCCCCGGGCGGGGGCCCCCACCGGGGAGCTGTTTTTT.